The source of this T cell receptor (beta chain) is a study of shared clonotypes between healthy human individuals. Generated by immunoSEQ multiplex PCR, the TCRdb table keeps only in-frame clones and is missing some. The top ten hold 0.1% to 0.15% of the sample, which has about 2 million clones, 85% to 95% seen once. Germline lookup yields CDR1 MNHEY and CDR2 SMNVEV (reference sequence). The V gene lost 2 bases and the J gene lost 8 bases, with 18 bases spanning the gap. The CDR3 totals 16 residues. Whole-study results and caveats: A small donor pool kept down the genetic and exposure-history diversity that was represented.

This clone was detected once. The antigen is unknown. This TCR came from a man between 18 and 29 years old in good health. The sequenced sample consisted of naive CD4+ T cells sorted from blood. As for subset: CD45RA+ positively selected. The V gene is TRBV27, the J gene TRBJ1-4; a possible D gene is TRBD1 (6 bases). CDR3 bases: TGTGCCAGCAGTTTAACTAAACAGGGTTTCGGCGAAAAACTGTTTTTT. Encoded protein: CASSLTKQGFGEKLFF.